These T cell receptor beta chains were read from a single sample in a study of vaccination effects on CD4 cells after COVID-19. The protocol was immunoSEQ multiplex PCR, while the TCRdb copy is restricted to in-frame clones and leaves out a portion. In the table there are tens of thousands of clones, 76% of which are singletons. These TCRs' antigens remain unknown. Sequencing used CD4+ T cells from PBMCs cultured with HIV peptides, obtained before COVID-19 vaccination. Source of these receptors: a human donor who had a prior SARS-CoV-2 infection. Both conserved end residues are part of each CDR3. A D gene is named only where the DNA matches it firmly. For some rows the clone size is stated as once, few or many, or as a class when expanded; others skip it.

CASSMVVEASGSIVGEQFF,TGTGCCAGTAGTATGGTGGTTGAGGCTAGCGGGAGCATTGTCGGTGAGCAGTTCTTC,TRBJ2-1,TRBD2,TRBV19,-
CASTGGSTETQYF,TGTGCCAGCACAGGGGGCAGTACAGAGACCCAGTACTTC,TRBJ2-5,TRBD1,TRBV2,-
CASSQGIQGAYTYEQYF,TGTGCCAGCAGCCAGGGAATACAGGGAGCTTATACCTACGAGCAGTACTTC,TRBJ2-7,-,TRBV3-1/TRBV3-2,-
CASSIERAYSGNTIYF,TGTGCCAGTAGTATAGAGAGGGCGTACTCTGGAAACACCATATATTTT,TRBJ1-3,-,TRBV19,-
CASSQGAQGNTGELFF,TGTGCCAGCAGCCAAGGGGCCCAGGGCAACACCGGGGAGCTGTTTTTT,TRBJ2-2,-,TRBV11-3,-
CASSSRQYTDTQYF,TGTGCCAGCAGCTCAAGACAGTACACAGATACGCAGTATTTT,TRBJ2-3,-,TRBV11-2,-
CASSPLPRGRENYGYTF,TGTGCCAGCTCACCACTCCCTCGTGGTCGCGAGAACTATGGCTACACCTTC,TRBJ1-2,-,TRBV18,once
CASSEIGGGRSPLHF,TGTGCCAGCAGTGAAATCGGGGGGGGGCGATCACCCCTCCACTTT,TRBJ1-6,-,TRBV6-1,-
CSASPDREFGNTIYF,TGCAGTGCTAGTCCGGACAGGGAATTTGGAAACACCATATATTTT,TRBJ1-3,TRBD1,TRBV20-1,-
CASSLGLAGGQETQYF,TGTGCCAGCAGCCTGGGACTAGCGGGGGGGCAAGAGACCCAGTACTTC,TRBJ2-5,TRBD2,TRBV6-6,-
CASFSPHEQYF,TGCGCCAGCTTCTCCCCCCACGAGCAGTACTTC,TRBJ2-7,-,TRBV4-3,-
CASSPGQGTDTQYF,TGTGCCAGCAGCCCTGGACAGGGCACAGATACGCAGTATTTT,TRBJ2-3,TRBD1,TRBV11-3,few
CASSFGNSVTDTQYF,TGTGCTAGCAGCTTCGGGAATAGCGTCACAGATACGCAGTATTTT,TRBJ2-3,-,TRBV7-7,-
CAISESGNEQFF,TGTGCCATCAGTGAGTCTGGCAATGAGCAGTTCTTC,TRBJ2-1,-,TRBV10-3,-
CASSGDTTYQETQYF,TGTGCCAGCAGTGGAGATACCACGTACCAAGAGACCCAGTACTTC,TRBJ2-5,-,TRBV2,-
CASTPLGGLYNEQFF,TGCGCCAGCACCCCCTTGGGGGGACTATACAATGAGCAGTTCTTC,TRBJ2-1,TRBD2,TRBV5-1,-
CASSFGRNSGTVVETQYF,TGTGCCAGCAGTTTTGGGAGAAATAGCGGGACAGTTGTAGAGACCCAGTACTTC,TRBJ2-5,-,TRBV28,-
CASSKGVSYEQYF,TGTGCCAGCTCTAAAGGGGTATCCTACGAGCAGTACTTC,TRBJ2-7,-,TRBV12-3/TRBV12-4,-
CASSPIRPSSGTDTQYF,TGTGCCAGCAGTCCCATCAGACCCTCCTCGGGCACAGATACGCAGTATTTT,TRBJ2-3,-,TRBV27,-
CASSISKGEKLFF,TGTGCCAGTAGTATTTCTAAGGGTGAAAAACTGTTTTTT,TRBJ1-4,-,TRBV19,-
CASSEHSSLGYEQYF,TGTGCCAGCAGTGAACACTCTTCACTGGGCTACGAGCAGTACTTC,TRBJ2-7,-,TRBV25-1,few
CASRRGALQPLHF,TGTGCCAGCCGCCGCGGGGCACTTCAACCCCTCCACTTT,TRBJ1-6,-,TRBV2,medium-sized
CAWSIARETQYF,TGTGCCTGGAGTATAGCGCGAGAGACCCAGTACTTC,TRBJ2-5,-,TRBV30,-
CASNSYSGQETQYF,TGTGCCAGCAACTCATATTCCGGGCAAGAGACCCAGTACTTC,TRBJ2-5,-,TRBV6-5,once
CAISESRASGFSYEQYF,TGTGCCATCAGTGAGTCAAGGGCTAGCGGTTTCTCCTACGAGCAGTACTTC,TRBJ2-7,TRBD2,TRBV10-3,-
CASGTQEGAGGYTF,TGTGCCAGCGGGACTCAGGAGGGGGCTGGTGGCTACACCTTC,TRBJ1-2,TRBD1,TRBV11-1,-
CASSQAGLGAGGTDTQYF,TGTGCCAGCAGCCAAGCTGGCCTAGGTGCGGGAGGTACAGATACGCAGTATTTT,TRBJ2-3,TRBD2,TRBV3-1/TRBV3-2,-
CASRGQLSSGNTIYF,TGTGCCAGCCGAGGACAGTTGAGCTCTGGAAACACCATATATTTT,TRBJ1-3,-,TRBV18,-
CASSDELGSPLHF,TGTGCCAGCAGTGACGAACTCGGGTCACCCCTCCACTTT,TRBJ1-6,-,TRBV6-4,few
CASSLAMSGGKSTDTQYF,TGTGCCAGCAGCTTGGCCATGAGCGGGGGAAAGAGCACAGATACGCAGTATTTT,TRBJ2-3,TRBD2,TRBV5-4,-
CASTGDSSNQPQHF,TGTGCCAGCACCGGGGACAGTAGCAATCAGCCCCAGCATTTT,TRBJ1-5,TRBD1,TRBV2,-
CATEPDRGKGYGYTF,TGTGCCACCGAACCGGACAGGGGAAAGGGGTATGGCTACACCTTC,TRBJ1-2,TRBD1,TRBV2,-
CASSPTMGGYEQYF,TGTGCCAGCTCACCGACGATGGGGGGTTACGAGCAGTACTTC,TRBJ2-7,-,TRBV18,-
CASSPGGIDEQYF,TGTGCCAGCTCACCAGGGGGCATCGACGAGCAGTACTTC,TRBJ2-7,-,TRBV18,-
CASSGGVGNEQYF,TGTGCCAGCAGTGGGGGGGTGGGCAACGAGCAGTACTTC,TRBJ2-7,-,TRBV2,-
CASSPTGAGANVLTF,TGTGCCAGCTCACCGACAGGGGCTGGGGCCAACGTCCTGACTTTC,TRBJ2-6,TRBD1,TRBV18,few
CASSLGGLAGEQFF,TGTGCCAGCTCCCTAGGTGGACTAGCGGGAGAGCAGTTCTTC,TRBJ2-1,TRBD2,TRBV18,-
CASSASDRTYEQYF,TGTGCCAGCAGCGCCTCGGACAGAACCTACGAGCAGTACTTC,TRBJ2-7,-,TRBV11-1,-
CASSQGDSSNYEQYF,TGTGCCAGCAGCCAAGGGGACAGCTCGAATTACGAGCAGTACTTC,TRBJ2-7,TRBD1,TRBV3-1/TRBV3-2,-